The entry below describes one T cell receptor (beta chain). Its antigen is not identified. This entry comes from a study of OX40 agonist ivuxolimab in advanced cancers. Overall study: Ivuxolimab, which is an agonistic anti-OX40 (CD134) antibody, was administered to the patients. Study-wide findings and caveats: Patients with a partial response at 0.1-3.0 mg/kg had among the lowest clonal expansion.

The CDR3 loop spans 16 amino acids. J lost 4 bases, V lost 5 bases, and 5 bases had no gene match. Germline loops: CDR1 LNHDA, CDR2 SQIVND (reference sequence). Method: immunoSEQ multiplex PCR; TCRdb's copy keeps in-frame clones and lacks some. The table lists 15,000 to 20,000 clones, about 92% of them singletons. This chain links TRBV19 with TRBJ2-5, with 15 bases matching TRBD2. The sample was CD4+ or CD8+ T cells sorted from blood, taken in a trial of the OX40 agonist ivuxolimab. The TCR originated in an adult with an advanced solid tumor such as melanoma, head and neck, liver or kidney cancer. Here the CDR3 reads CASSPPGLAGGETQYF. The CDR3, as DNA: TGTGCCAGTAGTCCGCCGGGACTAGCGGGAGGAGAGACCCAGTACTTC.